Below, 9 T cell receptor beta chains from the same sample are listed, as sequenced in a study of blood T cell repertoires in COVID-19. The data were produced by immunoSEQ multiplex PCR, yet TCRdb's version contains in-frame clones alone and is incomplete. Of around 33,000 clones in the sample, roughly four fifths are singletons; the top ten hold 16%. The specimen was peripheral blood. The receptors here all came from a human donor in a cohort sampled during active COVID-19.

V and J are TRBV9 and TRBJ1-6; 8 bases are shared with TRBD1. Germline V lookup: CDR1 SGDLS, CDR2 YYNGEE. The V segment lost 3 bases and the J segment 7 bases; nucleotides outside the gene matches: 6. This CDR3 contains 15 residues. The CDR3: CASSGQGAVNSPLHF. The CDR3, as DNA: TGTGCCAGCAGCGGGCAGGGGGCGGTCAATTCACCCCTCCACTTT.

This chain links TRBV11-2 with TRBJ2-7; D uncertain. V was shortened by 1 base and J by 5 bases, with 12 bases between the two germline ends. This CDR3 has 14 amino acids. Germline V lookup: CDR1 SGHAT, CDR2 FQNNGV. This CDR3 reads CASSLAARFNEQYF. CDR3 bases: TGTGCCAGCAGCTTAGCAGCCAGGTTCAACGAGCAGTACTTC.

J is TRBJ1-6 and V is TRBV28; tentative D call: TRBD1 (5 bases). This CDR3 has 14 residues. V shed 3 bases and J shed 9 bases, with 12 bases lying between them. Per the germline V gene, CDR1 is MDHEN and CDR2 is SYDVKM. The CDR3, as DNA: TGTGCCAGCAGTTTGCGGGGGTTCGGTTCACCCCTCCACTTT. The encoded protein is CASSLRGFGSPLHF. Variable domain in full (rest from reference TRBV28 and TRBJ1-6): DVKVTQSSRYLVKRTGEKVFLECVQDMDHENMFWYRQDPGLGLRLIYFSYDVKMKEKGDIPEGYSVSREKKERFSLILESASTNQTSMYLCASSLRGFGSPLHFGNGTRLTVT.

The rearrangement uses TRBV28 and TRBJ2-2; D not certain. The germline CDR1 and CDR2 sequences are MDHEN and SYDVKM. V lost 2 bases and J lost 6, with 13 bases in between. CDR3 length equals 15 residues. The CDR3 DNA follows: TGTGCCAGCAGTTTACCTAGGCCCCGGGCCGGGGAGCTGTTTTTT. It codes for CASSLPRPRAGELFF.

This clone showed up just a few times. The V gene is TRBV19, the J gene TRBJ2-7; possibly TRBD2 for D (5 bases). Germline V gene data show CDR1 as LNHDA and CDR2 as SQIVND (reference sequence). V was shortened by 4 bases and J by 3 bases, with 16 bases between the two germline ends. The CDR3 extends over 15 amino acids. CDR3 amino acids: CASSKTGNVLYEQYF. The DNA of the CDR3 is TGTGCCAGTAGTAAAACCGGGAATGTCCTCTACGAGCAGTACTTC.

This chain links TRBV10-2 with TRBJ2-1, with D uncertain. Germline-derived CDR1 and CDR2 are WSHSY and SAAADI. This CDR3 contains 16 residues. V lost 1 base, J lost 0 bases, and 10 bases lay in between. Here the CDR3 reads CASSEFASSSYNEQFF. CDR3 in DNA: TGCGCCAGCAGTGAGTTCGCGTCATCCTCCTACAATGAGCAGTTCTTC.

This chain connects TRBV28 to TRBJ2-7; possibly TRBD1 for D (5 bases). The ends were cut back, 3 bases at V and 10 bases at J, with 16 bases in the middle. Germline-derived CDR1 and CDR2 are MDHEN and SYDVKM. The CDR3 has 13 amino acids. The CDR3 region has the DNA TGTGCCAGCAGTTTGACCCTCTCAGGGAATCAGTACTTC. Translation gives CASSLTLSGNQYF.

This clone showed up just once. CDR3 sequence (DNA): TGTGCCAGCAGGGCGGGAGTGGCAGGGAATGAGCAGTTCTTC. Translated: CASRAGVAGNEQFF. The chain is built from TRBV5-4 and TRBJ2-1; 7 bases agree with TRBD2. Germline CDR1 is SGHNT and CDR2 is YYREEE (reference sequence). CDR3 length: 14 amino acids. V was clipped by 5 bases and J by 7 bases; unmatched bases: 9.

The CDR3 DNA sequence: TGTGCCACCAGCAGAGCGGGGGGGAGCTCCTACGAGCAGTACTTC. As protein: CATSRAGGSSYEQYF. The chain employs TRBV15 and TRBJ2-7; 8 bases line up with TRBD2. J lost 0 bases, V lost 1 base, and 2 bases had no gene match. The CDR3 is made up of 15 amino acids. CDR1 and CDR2 (germline): LNHNV, YYDKDF (reference sequence).